Below are 10 T cell receptor beta chains sequenced from a single sample in a study of cytomegalovirus exposure and HLA in healthy donors. Vbeta (60) and Jbeta (13) primers were used in the PCR. Assay: immunoSEQ multiplex PCR; the TCRdb copy retains only in-frame clones and omits some. Among about 98,000 clones, approximately 70% were seen once, and the ten largest hold under 3%. Sequenced material: PBMCs. Receptors were obtained from a man aged 50 to 59 in good health and CMV-seronegative.

The chain links TRBV5-8 to TRBJ2-1; TRBD1 aligns across 7 bases. Germline CDR1 and CDR2: SGHTS and YDEGEE. With V trimmed by 4 bases and J by 3 bases, 10 bases remained unmatched. There are 16 residues in the CDR3. In nucleotides, the CDR3 is TGTGCCAGCAGCCCACGGGCGACAGGGCTCTACAATGAGCAGTTCTTC. Protein sequence: CASSPRATGLYNEQFF.

The chain couples TRBV27 to TRBJ2-2; perhaps TRBD2 as D (6 bases). The CDR3 contains 15 residues. With 3 bases removed from V and 0 bases from J, the gap between germline ends came to 8 bases. CDR1 MNHEY and CDR2 SMNVEV come from the germline V gene (reference sequence). The CDR3 DNA reads as TGTGCCAGCAGTTTTTCGGGGGCGAACACCGGGGAGCTGTTTTTT. This codes for CASSFSGANTGELFF.

The chain recombines TRBV10-1 with TRBJ1-6; 9 nucleotides match TRBD1. This CDR3 is 16 amino acids long. V dropped 2 bases and J dropped 8; count of bases not matched to a gene: 7. The germline gives CDR1 WNHNN, CDR2 SYGVQD (reference sequence). CDR3 DNA: TGCGCCAGCAGTGAGCGAGGACAGGGGCCGGATTCACCCCTCCACTTT. This codes for CASSERGQGPDSPLHF.

In its sample, this clone was seen a few times. The chain couples TRBV29-1 to TRBJ1-1; D gene ambiguous. CDR1 SQVTM and CDR2 ANQGSEA come from the germline V gene. The V end lost 4 bases, the J end lost 1 base, and 4 bases lay between the germline ends. CDR3 size: 11 residues. CDR3 in amino acids: CSVAWNTEAFF. CDR3 coding DNA: TGCAGCGTTGCTTGGAACACTGAAGCTTTCTTT.

The chain combines TRBV2 with TRBJ2-7, with no clear D. The CDR3 is 13 residues long. V dropped 0 bases and J dropped 4 bases, with 7 bases sitting between them. The V gene's germline CDR1 is SNHLY and CDR2 FYNNEI. CDR3: CASSEAFPYEQYF. The CDR3 DNA follows: TGTGCCAGCAGTGAAGCGTTCCCTTACGAGCAGTACTTC.

The V and J genes are TRBV29-1 and TRBJ2-2, with D maybe TRBD1 (6 bases). V lost 4 bases, J lost 5 bases, and 11 bases lay in between. The CDR3 covers 13 residues. Germline V CDR1 and CDR2: SQVTM, ANQGSEA. CDR3 loop: CSVGGRPTGELFF. The CDR3, as DNA: TGCAGCGTTGGGGGGCGGCCAACCGGGGAGCTGTTTTTT.

V is TRBV27 and J is TRBJ2-7; D is perhaps TRBD2 (6 bases). Per the germline V gene, CDR1 is MNHEY and CDR2 is SMNVEV (reference sequence). Deletions cut 4 bases from V and 2 bases from J, with 12 bases between. The CDR3 loop spans 14 amino acids. The CDR3 is CASSSFSGTYEQYF. The CDR3 nucleotides read TGTGCCAGCAGTTCCTTTAGCGGAACCTACGAGCAGTACTTC.

As for this clone: The junction differs from germline at one of its ends, possibly a read error. The chain recombines TRBV6-5 with TRBJ2-1; 8 positions match TRBD1. This CDR3 contains 16 residues. The germline V gene encodes CDR1 MNHEY and CDR2 SVGAGI. The CDR3 spells CASSYFFGQGYDEQFF. As DNA, the CDR3 is TGTGCCAGCAGTTACTTCTTCGGACAGGGCTACGATGAGCAGTTCTTC.

The J gene is TRBJ2-7, the V gene TRBV6-6, with 11 nucleotides matching TRBD1. With V trimmed by 4 bases and J by 2 bases, 4 bases remained unmatched. The CDR3 is made up of 15 amino acids. Germline values: CDR1 MNHNY, CDR2 SVGAGI (reference sequence). CDR3 coding DNA: TGTGCCAGCAGTTTGGGGACAGGGGGGACCTACGAGCAGTACTTC. Translation: CASSLGTGGTYEQYF.

The chain has TRBV18 and TRBJ2-1; TRBD1 aligns across 8 bases. V dropped 2 bases and J dropped 4; count of bases not matched to a gene: 1. Germline V lookup: CDR1 KGHSH, CDR2 LQKENI. The CDR3 extends over 14 amino acids. CDR3 sequence: CASSPGQGYNEQFF. CDR3 nucleotide sequence: TGTGCCAGCTCACCAGGACAGGGTTACAATGAGCAGTTCTTC.